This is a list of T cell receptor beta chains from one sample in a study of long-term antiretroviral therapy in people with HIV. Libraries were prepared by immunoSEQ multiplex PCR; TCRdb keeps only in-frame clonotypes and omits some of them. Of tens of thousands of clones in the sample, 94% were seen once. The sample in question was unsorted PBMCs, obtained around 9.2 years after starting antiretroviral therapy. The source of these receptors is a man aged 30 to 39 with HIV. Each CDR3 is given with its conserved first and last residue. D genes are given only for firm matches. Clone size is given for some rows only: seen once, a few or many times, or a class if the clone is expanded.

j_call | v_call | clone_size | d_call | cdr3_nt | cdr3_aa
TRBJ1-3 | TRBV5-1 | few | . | TGCGCCAGCAGCTCTAAGCCCGTCGGGGCCGAGGGAAACACCATATATTTT | CASSSKPVGAEGNTIYF
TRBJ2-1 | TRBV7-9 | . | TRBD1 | TGTGCCAGCAGCTTAGGGTGGCAGGGGGAGTACAATGAGCAGTTCTTC | CASSLGWQGEYNEQFF
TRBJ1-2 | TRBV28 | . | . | TGTGCCAGCAGCCCCGTCGCAAAGGCAGCATCCTATGGCTACACCTTC | CASSPVAKAASYGYTF
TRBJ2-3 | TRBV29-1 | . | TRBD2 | TGCAGCGTTGTTGGGAGTAGCGGGGGGACAGATACGCAGTATTTT | CSVVGSSGGTDTQYF
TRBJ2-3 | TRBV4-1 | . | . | TGCGCCAGCAGCCCCGCCGACAGCACAGATACGCAGTATTTT | CASSPADSTDTQYF
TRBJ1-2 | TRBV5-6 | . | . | TGTGCCAGCAGCCCGAACGACAGATACTATGGCTACACCTTC | CASSPNDRYYGYTF
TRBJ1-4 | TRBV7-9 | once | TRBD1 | TGTGCCAGCAGCTTATCTCCCGGCAGGGGGCGCGAGGAACTGTTTTTT | CASSLSPGRGREELFF
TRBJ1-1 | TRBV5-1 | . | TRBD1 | TGCGCCAGCAGCTTCGGACAGGGGTCGAAATCTGAAGCTTTCTTT | CASSFGQGSKSEAFF
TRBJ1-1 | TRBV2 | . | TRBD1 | TGTGCCAGCAGTTCCGGGACAGGGGGGACCGCTGAAGCTTTCTTT | CASSSGTGGTAEAFF
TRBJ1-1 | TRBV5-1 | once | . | TGCGCCAGCAGCTTGCGTGCGACAAGTACTGAAGCTTTCTTT | CASSLRATSTEAFF
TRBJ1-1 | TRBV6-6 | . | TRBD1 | TGTGCCAGCAGCAGGGGGCTAGGGACTGAAGCTTTCTTT | CASSRGLGTEAFF
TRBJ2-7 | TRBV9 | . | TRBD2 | TGTGCCAGCAGCGTTAGTGCGGGGGACTCCTACGAGCAGTACTTC | CASSVSAGDSYEQYF
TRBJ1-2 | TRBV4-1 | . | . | TGCGCCAGCAGCCCTCAAAGGACGGGCGGAAATGGCTACACCTTC | CASSPQRTGGNGYTF
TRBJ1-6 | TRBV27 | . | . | TGTGCCAGCAGTTTCTCCTCCCCCGTCTATAATTCACCCCTCCACTTT | CASSFSSPVYNSPLHF
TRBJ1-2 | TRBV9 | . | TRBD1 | TGTGCCAGCAGCTCCTACAGGGGTAGCAGTGGCTACACCTTC | CASSSYRGSSGYTF
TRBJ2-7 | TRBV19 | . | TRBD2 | TGTGCCAGTAGTTTAAGACTAGCGGGGGATATCGGCTACGAGCAGTACTTC | CASSLRLAGDIGYEQYF
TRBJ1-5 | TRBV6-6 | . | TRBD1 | TGTGCCAGCAGAAACGACAGGGTTAGCAATCAGCCCCAGCATTTT | CASRNDRVSNQPQHF
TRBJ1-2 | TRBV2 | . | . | TGTGCCAGCAGAAGACAGGCCACGGTCTATGGCTACACCTTC | CASRRQATVYGYTF
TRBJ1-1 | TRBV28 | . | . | TGTGCCAGCAGTTTACATCGGCAGAACACTGAAGCTTTCTTT | CASSLHRQNTEAFF
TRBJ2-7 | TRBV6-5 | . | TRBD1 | TGTGCCAGCAGTTACGCTCAGGGGGCCTACGAGCAGTACTTC | CASSYAQGAYEQYF
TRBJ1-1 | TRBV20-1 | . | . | TGCAGTGCTAGAGCCCCAACTGAAGCTTTCTTT | CSARAPTEAFF
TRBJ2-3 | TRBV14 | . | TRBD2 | TGTGCCAGCAGCCAGTGGACGAGCGGGGGGGGCAGAGATACGCAGTATTTT | CASSQWTSGGGRDTQYF
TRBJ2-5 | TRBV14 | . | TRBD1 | TGTGCCAGCAGCCAACCCCGGGACAGAACCAAAGAGACCCAGTACTTC | CASSQPRDRTKETQYF
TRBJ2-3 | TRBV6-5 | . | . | TGTGCCAGCAGTTACTCGGGCTGGACAGATACGCAGTATTTT | CASSYSGWTDTQYF
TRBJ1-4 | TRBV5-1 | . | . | TGCGCCAGCAGCTCCCGGTCAGGGCTTAATGAAAAACTGTTTTTT | CASSSRSGLNEKLFF
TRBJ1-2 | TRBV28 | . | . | TGTGCCAGCAGTACCATGACAGACTATGGCTACACCTTC | CASSTMTDYGYTF
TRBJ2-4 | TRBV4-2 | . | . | TGTGCCAGCAGCCAAGATGGGGGGCCAGCCAAAAACATTCAGTACTTC | CASSQDGGPAKNIQYF
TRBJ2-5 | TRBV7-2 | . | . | TGTGCCAGCAGCTTCCCAACCCTCAGGGAGACCCAGTACTTC | CASSFPTLRETQYF
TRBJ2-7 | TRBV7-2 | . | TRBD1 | TGTGCCAGCAGCTTAGGACAGGGACGGGTATACGAGCAGTACTTC | CASSLGQGRVYEQYF
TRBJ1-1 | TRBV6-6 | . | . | TGTGCCAGCAGGCTACAGGGTGATCAAACTGAAGCTTTCTTT | CASRLQGDQTEAFF
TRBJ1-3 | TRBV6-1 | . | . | TGTGCCAGCAGTGAAGGAAACACCATATATTTT | CASSEGNTIYF
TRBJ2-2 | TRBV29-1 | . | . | TGCAGCGCCGCGGGGCAGGGGGAAACCGGGGAGCTGTTTTTT | CSAAGQGETGELFF
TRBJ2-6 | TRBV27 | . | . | TGTGCCAGCAGTTTTTGGAACTCTGGGGCCAACGTCCTGACTTTC | CASSFWNSGANVLTF
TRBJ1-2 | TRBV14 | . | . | TGTGCCAGCAGCCAAGTCGGTGGGGTAGACGGTGGCTACACCTTC | CASSQVGGVDGGYTF
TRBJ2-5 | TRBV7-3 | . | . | TGTGCCAGCAGCGGAAAGACAGAAAAGGAGCGAGAGACCCAGTACTTC | CASSGKTEKERETQYF
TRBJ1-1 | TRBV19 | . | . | TGTGCCAGTAGTATCCCCTCCCGACGGGCTTTCTTT | CASSIPSRRAFF
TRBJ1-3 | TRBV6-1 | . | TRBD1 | TGTGCCAGCAGTAAGGACAGGGGCTCAGGGAACACCATATATTTT | CASSKDRGSGNTIYF
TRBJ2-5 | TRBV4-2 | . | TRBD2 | TGTGCCAGCAGCCCCTCCTCTAGCGGGGGAGCAGAGACCCAGTACTTC | CASSPSSSGGAETQYF
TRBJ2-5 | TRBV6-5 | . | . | TGTGCCAGCCTAGACAGGTTTCAAGAGACCCAGTACTTC | CASLDRFQETQYF
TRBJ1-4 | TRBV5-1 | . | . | TGCGCCAGCAGCTTGGACAGGGTGGTTTCAACTAATGAAAAACTGTTTTTT | CASSLDRVVSTNEKLFF
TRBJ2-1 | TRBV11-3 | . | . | TGTGCCAGCAGCTTTGGGCCGAGCTCATCTCTACGCAATGAGCAGTTCTTC | CASSFGPSSSLRNEQFF
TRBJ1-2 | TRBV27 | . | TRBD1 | TGTGCCAGCAGTTCTCGTCCCGGGACAGGGAACTATGGCTACACCTTC | CASSSRPGTGNYGYTF
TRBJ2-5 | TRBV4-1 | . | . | TGCGCCAGCAGCCAATTGCGGGTGGGGGAGACCCAGTACTTC | CASSQLRVGETQYF
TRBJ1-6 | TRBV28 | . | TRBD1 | TGTGCCAGCAGTGCGGAGGGGACAGGCTCTTCTTCACCCCTCCACTTT | CASSAEGTGSSSPLHF
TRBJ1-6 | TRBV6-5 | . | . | TGTGCCAGCAGTTACCTCGACACGCATAATTCACCCCTCCACTTT | CASSYLDTHNSPLHF
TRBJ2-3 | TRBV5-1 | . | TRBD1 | TGCGCCAGCAGCATGACAGGGGACGGCACAGATACGCAGTATTTT | CASSMTGDGTDTQYF
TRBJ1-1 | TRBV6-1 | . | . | TGTGCCAGCAGTGAAGCCGTCGGCAGCATCACGGGGACTGAAGCTTTCTTT | CASSEAVGSITGTEAFF
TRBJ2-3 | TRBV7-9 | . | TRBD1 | TGTGCCAGCAGCTCCCACAGGGGCAGCACAGATACGCAGTATTTT | CASSSHRGSTDTQYF
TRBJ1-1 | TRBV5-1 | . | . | TGCGCCAGCAGCTTGTTGTTCGGCGGGTCCGCAGGGGTGAACACTGAAGCTTTCTTT | CASSLLFGGSAGVNTEAFF
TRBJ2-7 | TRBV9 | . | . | TGTGCCAGCAGCGCAAACCCTGGGGGGCAGGTGACCTACGAGCAGTACTTC | CASSANPGGQVTYEQYF